This T cell receptor beta chain was obtained from a study of PD-L1 blockade in urothelial cancer. Overall study: Researchers found blood samples held a median of approximately 150,000 T cells.

Germline values: CDR1 SGDLS, CDR2 YYNGEE. V gave up 6 bases and J gave up 9 bases; unmatched junction bases: 13. This CDR3 comprises 15 residues. Synthetic templates analogous to TCR were spiked into all PCRs individually. The protocol was immunoSEQ multiplex PCR, while the TCRdb copy is restricted to in-frame clones and leaves out a portion. This sample has about 39,000 clones, with roughly 89% found just once. The sequence derives from a man aged 55 to 70 with urothelial cancer. The sample here was PBMCs, taken around atezolizumab (anti-PD-L1) treatment. This sequence joins TRBV9 and TRBJ2-1; the match to TRBD1 covers 9 bases. CDR3: CASTSGTGSIGEQFF. The CDR3 coding sequence is TGTGCCAGCACCTCCGGGACAGGGAGTATTGGTGAGCAGTTCTTC.